Below, 25 T cell receptor beta chains from the same sample are listed, as sequenced in a study of cytomegalovirus exposure and HLA in healthy donors. PCR was performed using 60 Vbeta and 13 Jbeta primers. TCRdb keeps only in-frame clones here, not all; method: immunoSEQ multiplex PCR. The sample has about 120,000 clones, just under 75% seen once; the top ten hold 2% to 2.5%. Sequences were obtained from PBMCs. These receptors came from a human donor in good health.

This clone was seen a single time. The genes are TRBV6-5 and TRBJ2-7; a weak D match, TRBD2 (5 bases). The CDR3 consists of 15 residues. The V end was cut by 2 bases, the J end by 0 bases, with 11 bases between. From germline, CDR1 is MNHEY and CDR2 SVGAGI. The CDR3 reads CASSYGPGNSYEQYF. DNA of the CDR3: TGTGCCAGCAGTTACGGCCCCGGGAACTCCTACGAGCAGTACTTC.

This clone was counted between two and nine times. The J gene is TRBJ2-1, the V gene TRBV10-3; 7 nucleotides match TRBD1. CDR1 ENHRY and CDR2 SYGVKD come from the germline V gene. With V trimmed by 10 bases and J by 7 bases, 22 bases remained unmatched. This CDR3 is built from 17 residues. The DNA for the CDR3 is TGTGCCACTAAGGGGGCCTTTAGGATTGCTTCTGAGAATGAGCAGTTCTTC. Amino acids: CATKGAFRIASENEQFF.

The V gene is TRBV18, the J gene TRBJ2-1, with D possibly matching TRBD2 (6 bases). This CDR3 has 14 amino acids. V lost 5 bases to trimming and J lost 0 bases, with 8 bases between them. Germline V gives CDR1 KGHSH, CDR2 LQKENI. CDR3 DNA: TGTGCCAGCTCAATCGGGAGCTCCTACAATGAGCAGTTCTTC. Translation gives CASSIGSSYNEQFF.

The chain joins TRBV5-1 to TRBJ2-2; D is ambiguous. V was pared by 2 bases and J by 6 bases, with 11 bases between. Germline CDR1 reads SGHRS; CDR2 reads YFSETQ. CDR3 length equals 14 residues. CDR3 sequence reads: CASSFETNPGELFF. The CDR3 DNA follows: TGCGCCAGCAGCTTTGAGACAAATCCCGGGGAGCTGTTTTTT. Full variable domain (remainder filled in from reference TRBV5-1 and TRBJ2-2): KAGVTQTPRYLIKTRGQQVTLSCSPISGHRSVSWYQQTPGQGLQFLFEYFSETQRNKGNFPGRFSGRQFSNSRSEMNVSTLELGDSALYLCASSFETNPGELFFGEGSRLTVL.

V gene TRBV4-1 combines with J gene TRBJ2-3; 7 bases are shared with TRBD2. With V trimmed by 0 bases and J by 0 bases, 3 bases remained unmatched. Germline V gene sequence: CDR1 MGHRA, CDR2 YSYEKL. CDR3 size: 16 residues. The CDR3 sequence is CASSQDAGVSTDTQYF. CDR3 DNA sequence: TGCGCCAGCAGCCAAGACGCGGGGGTGAGCACAGATACGCAGTATTTT.

The genes are TRBV6-5 and TRBJ2-2; 7 bases agree with TRBD1. Germline V gives CDR1 MNHEY, CDR2 SVGAGI. The CDR3 is made up of 15 amino acids. J was trimmed by 1 base and V by 5 bases; bases with no gene match: 4. CDR3 region: CASSTDRMNTGELFF. CDR3 coding DNA: TGTGCCAGCAGTACGGACAGGATGAACACCGGGGAGCTGTTTTTT.

This clone was recorded once. The V call is TRBV5-8, the J call TRBJ1-5; D unclear. The CDR3 sequence is 12 residues long. Trimming removed 3 bases at V and 6 bases at J, with 7 bases between. Per the germline V gene, CDR1 is SGHTS and CDR2 is YDEGEE. The CDR3 sequence is CASSWRRQPQHF. For the CDR3, the DNA is TGTGCCAGCAGCTGGAGGCGTCAGCCCCAGCATTTT.

The rearrangement uses TRBV5-1 and TRBJ2-1; TRBD2 is a possible D gene (5 bases). Germline CDR1 and CDR2: SGHRS and YFSETQ. This CDR3 comprises 16 residues. V shed 0 bases and J shed 0 bases, with 10 bases lying between them. The CDR3 region has the DNA TGCGCCAGCAGCTTGGCGGGGTGGCCCTCCTACAATGAGCAGTTCTTC. This encodes CASSLAGWPSYNEQFF.

This clone has a handful of counts. The chain links TRBV18 to TRBJ1-6; weak D call: TRBD1 (5 bases). The V gene's germline CDR1 is KGHSH and CDR2 LQKENI. Trimming cost V 5 bases and J 10 bases, with 9 bases left between them. The CDR3 length is 12 residues. Here the CDR3 reads CASSGRESPLHF. The DNA for the CDR3 is TGTGCCAGCTCAGGCAGGGAATCACCCCTCCACTTT. Filled out from reference TRBV18 and TRBJ1-6, the complete variable domain reads NAGVMQNPRHLVRRRGQEARLRCSPMKGHSHVYWYRQLPEEGLKFMVYLQKENIIDESGMPKERFSAEFPKEGPSILRIQQVVRGDSAAYFCASSGRESPLHFGNGTRLTVT.

The J gene is TRBJ2-1, the V gene TRBV7-9, with D hard to call. V lost 4 bases and J 4 bases, leaving 17 bases between the germline ends. Germline V gene sequence: CDR1 SEHNR, CDR2 FQNEAQ (reference sequence). CDR3 length: 16 amino acids. The CDR3 reads CASSSQVQVGYNEQFF. The CDR3, as DNA: TGTGCCAGCAGCTCCCAGGTCCAGGTCGGATACAATGAGCAGTTCTTC.

This rearrangement joins TRBV28 to TRBJ2-1; D call uncertain. This CDR3 contains 15 residues. V was clipped by 4 bases and J by 0 bases, with 10 bases between them. Germline V gene sequence: CDR1 MDHEN, CDR2 SYDVKM. CDR3: CASSSPRFSYNEQFF. CDR3 DNA sequence: TGTGCCAGCAGTTCTCCCAGATTCTCCTACAATGAGCAGTTCTTC.

The chain carries TRBV7-9 and TRBJ2-7; perhaps TRBD2 as D (6 bases). CDR3 length equals 14 residues. The V gene's germline CDR1 is SEHNR and CDR2 FQNEAQ (reference sequence). V shed 5 bases and J shed 5 bases, with 16 bases lying between them. This CDR3 is CASSERLVADEQYF. The CDR3 DNA follows: TGTGCCAGCAGCGAGAGACTAGTCGCTGACGAGCAGTACTTC.

This chain connects TRBV9 to TRBJ1-1; weak D call: TRBD1 (6 bases). The V end was cut by 7 bases, the J end by 3 bases, with 19 bases between. This CDR3 is built from 15 residues. CDR1 is SGDLS and CDR2 is YYNGEE in the germline V gene. CDR3 coding DNA: TGTGCCAGCGGCGCCAGGGGCAGCTTGGACACTGAAGCTTTCTTT. Protein product: CASGARGSLDTEAFF.

The chain recombines TRBV29-1 with TRBJ2-5; 7 bases align to TRBD1. The J call may be in error: the DNA end matches TRBJ2-7 better. The CDR3 is made up of 15 amino acids. The germline gives CDR1 SQVTM, CDR2 ANQGSEA. The CDR3 nucleotides read TGCAGCGTTCGCGCTTTACAGGGGCTCTTCTACGAGCAGTACTTC. This translates into CSVRALQGLFYEQYF.

This chain joins TRBV7-9 and TRBJ2-5; perhaps TRBD2 as D (7 bases). CDR3 length equals 15 residues. V lost 1 base and J 5 bases, leaving 14 bases between the germline ends. Germline V gene data show CDR1 as SEHNR and CDR2 as FQNEAQ (reference sequence). The CDR3 DNA follows: TGTGCCAGCAGCTTAGATTCGGGGGGCTTGGAGACCCAGTACTTC. It specifies CASSLDSGGLETQYF.

This chain connects TRBV11-1 to TRBJ2-5; tentative D call: TRBD1 (6 bases). This CDR3 is built from 13 residues. From germline, CDR1 is SGHAT and CDR2 FQDESV (reference sequence). V lost 5 bases and J lost 9, with 16 bases in between. The CDR3 DNA sequence: TGTGCCAGCAGCCTGTTCTCAGAGGGGGCCCAGTACTTC. Its translation is CASSLFSEGAQYF.

This clone was seen only a few times. V gene TRBV6-5 combines with J gene TRBJ1-2, with a possible D match to TRBD1 (6 bases). Between the trimmed V and J ends, which lost 5 bases and 0 bases, there was a span of 10 bases. Germline CDR1 is MNHEY and CDR2 is SVGAGI. The CDR3 covers 14 residues. The CDR3 reads CASSKTGANYGYTF. In DNA, the CDR3 is TGTGCCAGCAGTAAGACAGGAGCTAACTATGGCTACACCTTC.

The J gene is TRBJ1-5, the V gene TRBV19, with D unresolved. V was clipped by 6 bases and J by 1 base, with 10 bases between them. The germline gives CDR1 LNHDA, CDR2 SQIVND (reference sequence). This CDR3 has 14 amino acids. The DNA of the CDR3 is TGTGCCAGTAGGCAGGCCGGAAGCAATCAGCCCCAGCATTTT. Protein: CASRQAGSNQPQHF.

The chain has TRBV28 and TRBJ2-7; possible D gene TRBD1, 5 bases. Looked up from germline, CDR1 is MDHEN and CDR2 is SYDVKM. This CDR3 comprises 17 residues. Trimming cost V 2 bases and J 7 bases, with 24 bases left between them. CDR3 residues: CASSLHPDPTASREQYF. Written as DNA, the CDR3 is TGTGCCAGCAGTTTACACCCAGACCCGACAGCCTCGCGGGAGCAGTACTTC.

V and J are TRBV28 and TRBJ2-5; maybe TRBD1 (6 bases). The CDR3 length is 15 residues. Germline-derived CDR1 and CDR2 are MDHEN and SYDVKM. The V and J ends lost 11 bases and 2 bases respectively, with 21 bases between them. CDR3 coding DNA: TGTGCCTCCACCCCGACAGGACGTTCTCAAGAGACCCAGTACTTC. Its translation is CASTPTGRSQETQYF.

This clone appeared a few times. This chain connects TRBV5-8 to TRBJ1-2; weak D call: TRBD1 (5 bases). The V gene lost 1 base and the J gene lost 7 bases, with 14 bases spanning the gap. The CDR3 totals 14 residues. In germline, CDR1 is SGHTS, CDR2 YDEGEE. The CDR3 DNA follows: TGTGCCAGCAGCTTGACAGGACCCGGTCGTGGCTACACCTTC. Its translation: CASSLTGPGRGYTF.

The chain links TRBV5-4 to TRBJ2-7; D unresolved. Between the trimmed V and J ends, which lost 8 bases and 3 bases, there was a span of 12 bases. CDR3 length: 12 residues. Germline CDR1 is SGHNT and CDR2 is YYREEE (reference sequence). The CDR3 region is CASASPGYEQYF. The CDR3 DNA reads TGTGCCAGTGCAAGCCCTGGCTACGAGCAGTACTTC.

The chain is built from TRBV28 and TRBJ2-7, with 10 bases that match TRBD2. V shed 2 bases, J shed 3 bases, and the junction held 13 bases outside the gene matches. Germline CDR1 reads MDHEN; CDR2 reads SYDVKM. This CDR3 region has 18 residues. The CDR3 loop is CASSLVNPTSGDRYEQYF. The CDR3 nucleotides are TGTGCCAGCAGTTTAGTCAACCCTACTAGCGGGGATCGCTACGAGCAGTACTTC.

This clone was seen just once. The CDR3 DNA sequence: TGTGCCAGCAGTTACTCGGGAGGGTTCTTGAACACTGAAGCTTTCTTT. This translates into CASSYSGGFLNTEAFF. The rearrangement uses TRBV6-6 and TRBJ1-1; D uncertain. The V end lost 0 bases, the J end lost 0 bases, and 11 bases lay between the germline ends. Germline CDR1 reads MNHNY; CDR2 reads SVGAGI (reference sequence). The CDR3 length is 16 residues.

This clone was detected only a few times. The V and J genes are TRBV29-1 and TRBJ2-5; no clear D gene. Trimming removed 2 bases at V and 5 bases at J, with 3 bases between. Germline V gene lookup returns CDR1 SQVTM and CDR2 ANQGSEA. The CDR3 runs to 10 residues. CDR3 DNA: TGCAGCGTTGAATCTGAGACCCAGTACTTC. It yields the protein CSVESETQYF.